This TCR beta chain derives from a study of blood T cell repertoires in COVID-19. Per the original methods: Reference gene primer amplification yielded estimated nucleated cell counts. Sequencing used immunoSEQ multiplex PCR; TCRdb keeps in-frame clones, though not all of them. V and J calls plus clone size are reproduced from that table; the DNA served to infer D and trimming. The sample shows about 60,000 clones, about four fifths of them seen only once. The sample consisted of peripheral blood. The clonotype comes from a man aged 25-40 years with COVID-19, enrolled during active disease.

CDR3 nucleotides: TGCAGCGTCGACCTAGCGGGGGTGGGCACAGATACGCAGTATTTT. Its protein product is CSVDLAGVGTDTQYF. V usage is TRBV29-1 and J usage is TRBJ2-3; TRBD2 aligns across 10 bases. CDR1 is SQVTM and CDR2 is ANQGSEA in the germline V gene. Germline trimming cut 6 bases from V and 1 base from J; bases unmatched to any gene: 7. The CDR3 runs to 15 residues.